The entry that follows covers one T cell receptor (beta chain) sequence. Its target is unknown. The germline V gene has CDR1 DFQATT and CDR2 SNEGSKA (reference sequence). This CDR3 spans 14 amino acids. V lost 6 bases, J lost 3 bases, and 18 bases lay in between. These data are taken from a study of T cells after yellow fever vaccination. The study's findings and limits: On re-exposure, the response was weaker but peaked faster, at day 5 versus 15.

UMIs and a universal primer site were added when TCR cDNA was made by 5'RACE template switching. In TCRdb, the 5' RACE reads were re-called with MiXCR into one record per CDR3 protein. In the table there are 450,000 to 650,000 distinct CDR3 sequences, roughly 14% of which are singletons. The genes are TRBV20-1 and TRBJ2-7, with D possibly matching TRBD2 (5 bases). This receptor was identified in a man aged 25 to 40 who received the YFV17D yellow fever vaccine. Material: PBMCs, obtained on the day of the yellow fever booster vaccination. The CDR3 region has the DNA TGCAGTGCCTATACTCAATCTAGCAGCTACGAGCAGTACTTC. It is translated as CSAYTQSSSYEQYF.